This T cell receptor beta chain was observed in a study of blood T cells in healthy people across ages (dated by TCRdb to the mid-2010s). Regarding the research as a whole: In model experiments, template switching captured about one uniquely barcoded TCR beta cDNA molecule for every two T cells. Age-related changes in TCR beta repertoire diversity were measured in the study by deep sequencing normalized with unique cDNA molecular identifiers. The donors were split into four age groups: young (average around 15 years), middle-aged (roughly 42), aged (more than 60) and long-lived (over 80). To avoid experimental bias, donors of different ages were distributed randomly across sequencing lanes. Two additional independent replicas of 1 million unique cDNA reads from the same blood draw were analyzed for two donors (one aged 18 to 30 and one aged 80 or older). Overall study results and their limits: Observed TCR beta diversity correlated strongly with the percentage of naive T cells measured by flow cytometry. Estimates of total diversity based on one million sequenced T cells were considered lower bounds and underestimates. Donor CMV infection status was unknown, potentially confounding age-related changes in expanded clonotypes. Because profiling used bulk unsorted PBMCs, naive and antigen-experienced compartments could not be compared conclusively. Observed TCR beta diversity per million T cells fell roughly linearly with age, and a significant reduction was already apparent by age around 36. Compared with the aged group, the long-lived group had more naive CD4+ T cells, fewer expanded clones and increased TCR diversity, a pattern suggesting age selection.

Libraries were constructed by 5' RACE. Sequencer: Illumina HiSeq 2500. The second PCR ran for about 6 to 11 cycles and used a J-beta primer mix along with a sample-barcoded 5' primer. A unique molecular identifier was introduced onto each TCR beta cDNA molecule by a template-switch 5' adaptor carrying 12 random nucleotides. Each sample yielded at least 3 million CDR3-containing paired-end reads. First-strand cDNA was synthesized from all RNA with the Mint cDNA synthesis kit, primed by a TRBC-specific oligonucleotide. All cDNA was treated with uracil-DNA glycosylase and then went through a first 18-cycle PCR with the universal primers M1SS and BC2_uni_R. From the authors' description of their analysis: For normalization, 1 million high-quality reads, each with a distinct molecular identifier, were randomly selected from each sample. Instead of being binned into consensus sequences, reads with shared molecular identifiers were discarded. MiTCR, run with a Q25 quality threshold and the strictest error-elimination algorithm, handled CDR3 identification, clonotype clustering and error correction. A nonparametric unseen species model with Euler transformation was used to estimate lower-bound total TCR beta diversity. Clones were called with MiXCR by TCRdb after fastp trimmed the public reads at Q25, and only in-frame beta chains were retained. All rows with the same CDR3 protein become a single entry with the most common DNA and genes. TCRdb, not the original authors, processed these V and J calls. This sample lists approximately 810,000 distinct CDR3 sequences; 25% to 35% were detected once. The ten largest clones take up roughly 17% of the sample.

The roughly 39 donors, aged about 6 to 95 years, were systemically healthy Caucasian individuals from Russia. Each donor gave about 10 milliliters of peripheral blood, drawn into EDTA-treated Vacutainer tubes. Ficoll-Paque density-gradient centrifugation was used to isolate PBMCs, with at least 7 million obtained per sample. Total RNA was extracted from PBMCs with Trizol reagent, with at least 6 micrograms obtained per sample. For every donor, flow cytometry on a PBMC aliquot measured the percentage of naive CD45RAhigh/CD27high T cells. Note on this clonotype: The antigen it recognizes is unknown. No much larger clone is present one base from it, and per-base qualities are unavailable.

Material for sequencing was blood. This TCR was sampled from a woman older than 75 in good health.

The CDR3 protein is CASSFLGGEEKLFF. The DNA reads as follows: TGTGCCAGCAGCTTTCTAGGGGGCGAGGAAAAACTGTTTTTT. The chain was built from TRBV5-6 and TRBJ1-4; 7 nucleotides in the junction match TRBD1. Sequences SGHDT (CDR1) and YYEEEE (CDR2) are obtained from the germline V gene. V trim: 2 bases; J trim: 8 bases; unmatched bases: 6. The CDR3, from cysteine to phenylalanine, totals 14 residues. Just CDR3 DNA is preserved here, 42 bases in frame from base 1.